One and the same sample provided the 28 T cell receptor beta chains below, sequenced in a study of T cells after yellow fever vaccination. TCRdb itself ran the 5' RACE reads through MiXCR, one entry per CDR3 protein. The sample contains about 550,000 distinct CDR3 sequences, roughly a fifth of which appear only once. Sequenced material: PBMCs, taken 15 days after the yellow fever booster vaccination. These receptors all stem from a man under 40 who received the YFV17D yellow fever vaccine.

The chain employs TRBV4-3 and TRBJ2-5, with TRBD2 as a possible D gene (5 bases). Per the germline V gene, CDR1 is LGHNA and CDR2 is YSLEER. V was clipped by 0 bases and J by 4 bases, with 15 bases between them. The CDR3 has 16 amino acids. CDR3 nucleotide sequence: TGCGCCAGCAGCCAAGATACCTCAGGACTTCCAGAGACCCAGTACTTC. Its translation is CASSQDTSGLPETQYF.

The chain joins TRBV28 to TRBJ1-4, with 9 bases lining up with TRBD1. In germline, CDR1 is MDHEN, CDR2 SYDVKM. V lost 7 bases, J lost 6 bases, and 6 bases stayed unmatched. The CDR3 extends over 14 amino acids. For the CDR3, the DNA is TGTGCCAGCACTCCGGGACAGGGATATGAAAAACTGTTTTTT. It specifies CASTPGQGYEKLFF.

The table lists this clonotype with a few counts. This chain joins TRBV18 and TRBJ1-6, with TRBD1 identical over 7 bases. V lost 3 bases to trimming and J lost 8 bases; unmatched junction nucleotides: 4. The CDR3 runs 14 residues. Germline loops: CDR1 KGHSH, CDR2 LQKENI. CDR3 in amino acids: CASSPTGRDSPLHF. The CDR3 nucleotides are TGTGCCAGCTCACCGACAGGGCGCGATTCACCCCTCCACTTT.

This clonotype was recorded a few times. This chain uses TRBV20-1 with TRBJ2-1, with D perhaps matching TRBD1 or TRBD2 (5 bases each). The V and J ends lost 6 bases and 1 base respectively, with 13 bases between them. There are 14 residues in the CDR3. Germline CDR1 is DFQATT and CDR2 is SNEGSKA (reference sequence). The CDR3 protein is CSAPTGGSYNEQFF. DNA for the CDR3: TGCAGTGCCCCAACTGGGGGATCCTACAATGAGCAGTTCTTC.

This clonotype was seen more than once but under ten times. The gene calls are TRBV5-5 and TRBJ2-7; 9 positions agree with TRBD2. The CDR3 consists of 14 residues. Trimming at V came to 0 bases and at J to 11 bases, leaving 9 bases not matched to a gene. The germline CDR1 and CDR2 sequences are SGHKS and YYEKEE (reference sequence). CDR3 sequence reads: CASSLGATSGREYF. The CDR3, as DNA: TGTGCCAGCAGCTTGGGCGCGACTAGCGGCCGGGAGTACTTC.

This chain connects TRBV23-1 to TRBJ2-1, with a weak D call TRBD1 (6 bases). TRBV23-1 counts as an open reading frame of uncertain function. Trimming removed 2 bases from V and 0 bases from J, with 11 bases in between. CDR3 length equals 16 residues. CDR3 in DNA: TGCGCCAGCAGTCAAACAGGGAAGAACTCCTACAATGAGCAGTTCTTC. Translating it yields CASSQTGKNSYNEQFF.

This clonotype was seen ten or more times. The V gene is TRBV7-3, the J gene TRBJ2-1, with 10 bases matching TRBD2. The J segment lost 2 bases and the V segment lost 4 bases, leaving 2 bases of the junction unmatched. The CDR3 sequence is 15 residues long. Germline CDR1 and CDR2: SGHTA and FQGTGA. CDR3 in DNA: TGTGCCAGCAGCTCTACTAGCGGGACCTACAATGAGCAGTTCTTC. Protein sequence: CASSSTSGTYNEQFF. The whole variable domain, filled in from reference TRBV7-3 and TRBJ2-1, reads GAGVSQTPSNKVTEKGKYVELRCDPISGHTALYWYRQSLGQGPEFLIYFQGTGAADDSGLPNDRFFAVRPEGSVSTLKIQRTERGDSAVYLCASSSTSGTYNEQFFGPGTRLTVL.

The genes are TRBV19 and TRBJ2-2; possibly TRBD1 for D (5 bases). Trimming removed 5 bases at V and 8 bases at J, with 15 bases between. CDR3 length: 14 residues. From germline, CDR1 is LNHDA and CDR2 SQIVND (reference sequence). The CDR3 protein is CASSPRVFAGELFF. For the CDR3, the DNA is TGTGCCAGTAGTCCCAGGGTGTTTGCGGGGGAGCTGTTTTTT.

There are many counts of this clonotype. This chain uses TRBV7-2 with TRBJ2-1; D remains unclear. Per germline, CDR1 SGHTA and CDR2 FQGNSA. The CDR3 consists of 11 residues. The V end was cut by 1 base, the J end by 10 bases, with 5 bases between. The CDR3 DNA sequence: TGTGCCAGCAGCTTAGGGGTGGAGCAGTTCTTC. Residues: CASSLGVEQFF.

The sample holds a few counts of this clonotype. CDR3 sequence reads: CSAVDFEAFF. The CDR3 DNA reads TGCAGTGCCGTTGACTTTGAAGCTTTCTTT. The chain employs TRBV20-1 and TRBJ1-1; unclear D gene. From germline, CDR1 is DFQATT and CDR2 SNEGSKA (reference sequence). V was clipped by 6 bases and J by 7 bases, with 9 bases between them. The CDR3 length is 10 residues.

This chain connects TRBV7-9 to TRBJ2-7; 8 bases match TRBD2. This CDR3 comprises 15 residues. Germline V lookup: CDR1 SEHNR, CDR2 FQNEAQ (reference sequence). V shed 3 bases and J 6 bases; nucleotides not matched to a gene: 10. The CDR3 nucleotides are TGTGCCAGCAGCTTGGGGCGGGGGGCTTCCCGCGAGCAGTACTTC. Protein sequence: CASSLGRGASREQYF.

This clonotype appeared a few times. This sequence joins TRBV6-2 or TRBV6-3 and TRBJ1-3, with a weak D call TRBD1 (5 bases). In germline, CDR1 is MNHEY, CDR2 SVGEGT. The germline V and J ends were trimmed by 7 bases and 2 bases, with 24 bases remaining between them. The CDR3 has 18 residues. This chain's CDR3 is CASTNGAVGAFAGNTIYF. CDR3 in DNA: TGTGCCAGCACCAACGGAGCCGTTGGGGCATTCGCTGGAAACACCATATATTTT.

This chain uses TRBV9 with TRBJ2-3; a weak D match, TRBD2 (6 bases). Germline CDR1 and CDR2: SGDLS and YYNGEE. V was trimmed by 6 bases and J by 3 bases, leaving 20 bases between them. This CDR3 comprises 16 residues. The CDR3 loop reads CASTPRPTRGTDTQYF. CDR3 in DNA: TGTGCCAGCACTCCCCGCCCGACTAGGGGTACAGATACGCAGTATTTT.

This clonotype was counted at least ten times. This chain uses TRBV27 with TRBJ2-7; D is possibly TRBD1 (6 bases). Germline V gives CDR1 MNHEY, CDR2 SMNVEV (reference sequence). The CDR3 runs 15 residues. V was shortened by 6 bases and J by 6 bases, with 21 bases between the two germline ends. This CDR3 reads CASRPAGQGTSEQYF. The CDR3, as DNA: TGTGCCAGCAGGCCAGCAGGGCAGGGGACCTCCGAGCAGTACTTC.

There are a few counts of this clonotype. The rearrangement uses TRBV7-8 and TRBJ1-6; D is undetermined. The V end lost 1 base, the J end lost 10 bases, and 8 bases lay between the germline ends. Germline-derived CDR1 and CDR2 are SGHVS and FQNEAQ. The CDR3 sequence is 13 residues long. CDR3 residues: CASSLELGSPLHF. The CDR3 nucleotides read TGTGCCAGCAGCTTAGAACTGGGATCACCCCTCCACTTT.

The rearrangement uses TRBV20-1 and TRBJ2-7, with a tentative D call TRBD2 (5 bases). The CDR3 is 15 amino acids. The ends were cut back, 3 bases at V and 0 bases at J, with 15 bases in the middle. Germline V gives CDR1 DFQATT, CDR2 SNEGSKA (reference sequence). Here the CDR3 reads CSARRARGGSYEQYF. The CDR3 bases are TGCAGTGCTAGGAGGGCGAGAGGCGGCTCCTACGAGCAGTACTTC.

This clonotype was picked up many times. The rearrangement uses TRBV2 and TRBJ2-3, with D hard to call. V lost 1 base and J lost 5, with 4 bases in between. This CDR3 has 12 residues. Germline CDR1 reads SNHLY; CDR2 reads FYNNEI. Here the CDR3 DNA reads TGTGCCAGCAGTGAAGAGGGAGATACGCAGTATTTT. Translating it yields CASSEEGDTQYF.

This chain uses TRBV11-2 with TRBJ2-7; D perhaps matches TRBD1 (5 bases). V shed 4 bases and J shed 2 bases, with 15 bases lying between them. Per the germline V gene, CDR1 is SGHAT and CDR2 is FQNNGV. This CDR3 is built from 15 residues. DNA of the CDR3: TGTGCCAGCAGCTCGCCGACAGAAAACCCCTACGAGCAGTACTTC. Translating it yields CASSSPTENPYEQYF.

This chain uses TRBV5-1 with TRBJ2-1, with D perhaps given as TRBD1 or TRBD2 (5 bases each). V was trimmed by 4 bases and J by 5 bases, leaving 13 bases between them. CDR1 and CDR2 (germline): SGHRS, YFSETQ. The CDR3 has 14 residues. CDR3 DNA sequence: TGCGCCAGCAGCCCCGGGACGGTTAACAATGAGCAGTTCTTC. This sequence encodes CASSPGTVNNEQFF.

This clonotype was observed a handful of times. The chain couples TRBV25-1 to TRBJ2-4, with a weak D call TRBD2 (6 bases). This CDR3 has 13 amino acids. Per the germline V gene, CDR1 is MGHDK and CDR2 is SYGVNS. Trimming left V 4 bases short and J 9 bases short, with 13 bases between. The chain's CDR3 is CASSVLEGSIQYF. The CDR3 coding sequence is TGTGCCAGCAGTGTGTTGGAGGGTAGCATTCAGTACTTC.

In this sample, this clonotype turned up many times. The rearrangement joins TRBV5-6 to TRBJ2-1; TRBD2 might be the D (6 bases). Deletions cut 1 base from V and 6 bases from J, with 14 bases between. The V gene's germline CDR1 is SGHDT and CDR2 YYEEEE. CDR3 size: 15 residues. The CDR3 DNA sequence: TGTGCCAGCAGCTTGTATCTAGCGACCTCCAATGAGCAGTTCTTC. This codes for CASSLYLATSNEQFF.

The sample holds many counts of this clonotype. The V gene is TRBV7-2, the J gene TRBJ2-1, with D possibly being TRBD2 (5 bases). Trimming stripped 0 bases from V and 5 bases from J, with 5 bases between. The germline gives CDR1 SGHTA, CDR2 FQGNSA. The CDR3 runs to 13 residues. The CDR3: CASSLARDNEQFF. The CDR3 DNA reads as TGTGCCAGCAGCTTAGCGCGGGACAATGAGCAGTTCTTC.

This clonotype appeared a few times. CDR3 DNA sequence: TGCGCCAGCAGCTTTGGGCCGGGGCAAGAGACCCAGTACTTC. Amino acid sequence: CASSFGPGQETQYF. The chain has TRBV5-1 and TRBJ2-5, with a tentative D call TRBD2 (5 bases). This CDR3 has 14 residues. The V gene lost 2 bases and the J gene lost 2 bases, with 10 bases spanning the gap. From germline, CDR1 is SGHRS and CDR2 YFSETQ.

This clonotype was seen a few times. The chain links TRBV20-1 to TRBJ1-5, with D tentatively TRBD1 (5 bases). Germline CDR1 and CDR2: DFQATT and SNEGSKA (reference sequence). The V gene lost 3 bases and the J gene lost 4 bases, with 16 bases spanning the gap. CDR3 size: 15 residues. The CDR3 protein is CSARDEGQGNQPQHF. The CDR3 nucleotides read TGCAGTGCTAGGGATGAGGGTCAGGGAAATCAGCCCCAGCATTTT.

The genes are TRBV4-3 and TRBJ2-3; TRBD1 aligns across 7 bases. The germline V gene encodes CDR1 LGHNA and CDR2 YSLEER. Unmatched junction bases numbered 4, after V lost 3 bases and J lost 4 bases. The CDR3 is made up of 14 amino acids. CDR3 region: CASSQRQGADTQYF. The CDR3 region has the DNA TGCGCCAGCAGCCAGAGACAGGGCGCAGATACGCAGTATTTT.

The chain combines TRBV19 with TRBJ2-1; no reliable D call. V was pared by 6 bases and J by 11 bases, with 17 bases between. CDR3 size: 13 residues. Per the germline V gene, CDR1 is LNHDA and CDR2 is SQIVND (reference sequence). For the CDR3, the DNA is TGTGCCAGTAGCCAAGGACGGCAGGTCAAGCAGTTCTTC. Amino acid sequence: CASSQGRQVKQFF.

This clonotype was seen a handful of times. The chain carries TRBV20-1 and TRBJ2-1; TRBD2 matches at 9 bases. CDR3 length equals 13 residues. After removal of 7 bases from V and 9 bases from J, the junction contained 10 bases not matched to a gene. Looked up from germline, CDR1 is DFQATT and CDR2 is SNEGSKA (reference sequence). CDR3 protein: CSVTVAGVGEQFF. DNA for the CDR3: TGCAGTGTTACGGTAGCGGGAGTTGGTGAGCAGTTCTTC.

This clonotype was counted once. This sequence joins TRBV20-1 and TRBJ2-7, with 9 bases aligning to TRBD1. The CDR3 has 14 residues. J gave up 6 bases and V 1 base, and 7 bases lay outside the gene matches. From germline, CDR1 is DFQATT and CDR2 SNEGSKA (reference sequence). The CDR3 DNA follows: TGCAGTGCTAGAGGCCGGGACAGGGTGCCCGAGCAGTACTTC. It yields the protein CSARGRDRVPEQYF.